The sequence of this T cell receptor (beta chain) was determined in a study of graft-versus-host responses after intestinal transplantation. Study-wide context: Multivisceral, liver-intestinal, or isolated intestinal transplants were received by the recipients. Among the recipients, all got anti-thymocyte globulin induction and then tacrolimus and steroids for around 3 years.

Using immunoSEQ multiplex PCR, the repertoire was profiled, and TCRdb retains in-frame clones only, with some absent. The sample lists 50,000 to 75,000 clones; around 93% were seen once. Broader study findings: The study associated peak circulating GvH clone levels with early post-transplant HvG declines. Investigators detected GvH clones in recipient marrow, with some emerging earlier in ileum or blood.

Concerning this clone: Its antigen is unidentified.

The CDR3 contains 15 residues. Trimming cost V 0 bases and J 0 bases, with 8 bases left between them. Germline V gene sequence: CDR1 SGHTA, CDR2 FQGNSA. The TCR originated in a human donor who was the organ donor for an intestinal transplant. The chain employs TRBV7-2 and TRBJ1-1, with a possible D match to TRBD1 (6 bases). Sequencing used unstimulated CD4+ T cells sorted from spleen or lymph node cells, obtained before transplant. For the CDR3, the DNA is TGTGCCAGCAGCTTAGCCGGGGGCTTGAACACTGAAGCTTTCTTT. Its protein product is CASSLAGGLNTEAFF.